The clone carrying this T cell receptor beta chain was seen a single time. V dropped 4 bases and J dropped 1 base, with 15 bases sitting between them. There are 16 residues in the CDR3. Germline values: CDR1 SGHNT, CDR2 YYREEE (reference sequence). This sample stems from a study of blood T cell repertoires in COVID-19. Study summary: The United States, Italy and Spain were the sources of the acute and convalescent COVID-19 samples.

Assay used: immunoSEQ multiplex PCR; TCRdb lists only in-frame clones, some missing. The sample has about 110,000 clones, about four fifths seen once. The sequence was obtained from a human donor in a cohort sampled during active COVID-19. The specimen was peripheral blood. J is TRBJ1-3 and V is TRBV5-4; no definite D call. In DNA, the CDR3 is TGTGCCAGCAGCCCAGATATCGCCGGGTCTGGAAACACCATATATTTT. Translating gives CASSPDIAGSGNTIYF. The full variable domain, completed using reference TRBV5-4 and TRBJ1-3, is ETGVTQSPTHLIKTRGQQVTLRCSSQSGHNTVSWYQQALGQGPQFIFQYYREEENGRGNFPPRFSGLQFPNYSSELNVNALELDDSALYLCASSPDIAGSGNTIYFGEGSWLTVV.